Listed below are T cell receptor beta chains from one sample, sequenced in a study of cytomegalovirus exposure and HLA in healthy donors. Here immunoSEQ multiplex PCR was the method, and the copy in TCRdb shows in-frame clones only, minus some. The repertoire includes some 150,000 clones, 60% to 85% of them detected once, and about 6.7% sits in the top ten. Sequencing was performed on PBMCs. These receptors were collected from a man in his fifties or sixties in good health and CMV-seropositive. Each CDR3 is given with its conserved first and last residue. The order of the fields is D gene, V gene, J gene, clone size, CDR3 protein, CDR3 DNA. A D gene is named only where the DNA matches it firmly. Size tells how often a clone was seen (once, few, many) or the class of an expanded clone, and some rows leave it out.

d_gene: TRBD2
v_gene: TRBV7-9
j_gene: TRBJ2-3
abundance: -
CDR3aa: CASSARLADTDTQYF
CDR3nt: TGTGCCAGCAGCGCCCGACTAGCGGACACAGATACGCAGTATTTT

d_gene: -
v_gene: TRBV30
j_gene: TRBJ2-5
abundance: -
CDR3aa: CAWSVIRQEETQYF
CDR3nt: TGTGCCTGGAGTGTAATCCGACAGGAAGAGACCCAGTACTTC

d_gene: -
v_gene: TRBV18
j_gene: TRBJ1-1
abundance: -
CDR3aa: CASSPVQDTNTEAFF
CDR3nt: TGTGCCAGCTCACCCGTACAGGACACTAACACTGAAGCTTTCTTT

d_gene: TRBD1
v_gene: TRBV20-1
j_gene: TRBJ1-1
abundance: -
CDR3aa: CSANRGPEAFF
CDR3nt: TGCAGTGCTAACAGGGGGCCTGAAGCTTTCTTT

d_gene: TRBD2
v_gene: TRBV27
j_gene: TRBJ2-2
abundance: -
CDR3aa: CASSWSPTSGTGELFF
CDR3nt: TGTGCCAGCAGTTGGTCACCGACTAGCGGGACCGGGGAGCTGTTTTTT

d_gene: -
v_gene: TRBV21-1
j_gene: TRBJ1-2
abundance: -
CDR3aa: CASSCGTVYGYTF
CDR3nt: TGTGCCAGCAGCTGCGGGACGGTGTATGGCTACACCTTC

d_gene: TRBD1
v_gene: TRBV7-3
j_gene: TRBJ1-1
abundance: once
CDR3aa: CASSRPGTGGTDTEAFF
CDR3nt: TGTGCCAGCAGCCGTCCCGGGACAGGGGGCACGGACACTGAAGCTTTCTTT

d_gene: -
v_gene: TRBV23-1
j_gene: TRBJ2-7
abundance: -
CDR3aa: CASSQLDPTGEQYF
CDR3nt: TGCGCCAGCAGTCAATTAGACCCTACGGGAGAGCAGTACTTC

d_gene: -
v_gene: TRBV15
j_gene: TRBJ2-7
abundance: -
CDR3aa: CATSRDSGLFSYEQYF
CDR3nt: TGTGCCACCAGCAGAGATTCGGGACTCTTCTCCTACGAGCAGTACTTC

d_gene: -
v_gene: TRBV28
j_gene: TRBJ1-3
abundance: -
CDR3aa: CASRPTGVSGNTIYF
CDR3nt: TGTGCCAGCAGACCGACAGGAGTCTCTGGAAACACCATATATTTT

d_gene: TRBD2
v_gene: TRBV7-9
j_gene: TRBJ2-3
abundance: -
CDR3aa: CASSLSGTRSTDTQYF
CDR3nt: TGTGCCAGCAGCTTAAGTGGGACTAGGAGCACAGATACGCAGTATTTT

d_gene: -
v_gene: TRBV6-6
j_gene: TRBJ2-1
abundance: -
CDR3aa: CASTAGSSYNEQFF
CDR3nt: TGTGCCAGCACGGCCGGGAGCTCCTACAATGAGCAGTTCTTC

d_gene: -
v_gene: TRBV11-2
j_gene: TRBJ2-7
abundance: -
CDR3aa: CASSLLGRGDEQYF
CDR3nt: TGTGCCAGCAGCTTACTCGGCAGGGGGGACGAGCAGTACTTC

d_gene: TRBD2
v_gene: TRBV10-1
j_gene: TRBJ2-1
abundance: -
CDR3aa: CASRKGLAGGENEQFF
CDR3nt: TGCGCCAGCAGGAAGGGACTAGCGGGAGGGGAAAATGAGCAGTTCTTC

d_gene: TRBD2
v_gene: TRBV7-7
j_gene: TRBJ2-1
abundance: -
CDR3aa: CASASGIYNEQFF
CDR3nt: TGTGCTAGCGCTAGCGGGATCTACAATGAGCAGTTCTTC

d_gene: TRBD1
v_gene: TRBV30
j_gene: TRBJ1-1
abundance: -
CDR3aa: CAWSVDRGTEAFF
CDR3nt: TGTGCCTGGAGCGTGGACAGGGGGACTGAAGCTTTCTTT

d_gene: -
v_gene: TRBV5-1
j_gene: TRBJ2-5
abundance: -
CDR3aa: CASSLGTSSSGETQYF
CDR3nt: TGCGCCAGCAGCTTGGGCACTAGCAGTTCAGGAGAGACCCAGTACTTC

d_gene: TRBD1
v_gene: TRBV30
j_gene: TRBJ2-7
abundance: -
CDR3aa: CAWSSTGALMPYEQYF
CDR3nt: TGTGCCTGGAGTTCTACAGGGGCCCTAATGCCCTACGAGCAGTACTTC

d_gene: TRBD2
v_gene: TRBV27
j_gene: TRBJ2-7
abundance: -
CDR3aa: CASSLGTSGSVSSYEQYF
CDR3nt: TGTGCCAGCAGTTTAGGAACTAGCGGGAGCGTTAGCTCCTACGAGCAGTACTTC

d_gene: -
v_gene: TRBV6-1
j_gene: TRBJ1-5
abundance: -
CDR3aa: CASSEGTSQPQHF
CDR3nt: TGTGCCAGCAGTGAAGGAACGAGTCAGCCCCAGCATTTT

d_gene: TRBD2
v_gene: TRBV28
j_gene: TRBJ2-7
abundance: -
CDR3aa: CASSFLAGGGYEQYF
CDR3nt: TGTGCCAGCAGTTTTCTAGCGGGAGGCGGCTACGAGCAGTACTTC

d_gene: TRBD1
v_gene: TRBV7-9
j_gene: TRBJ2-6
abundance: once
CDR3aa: CASSTDRAGGANVLTF
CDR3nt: TGTGCCAGCAGTACAGACAGGGCCGGTGGGGCCAACGTCCTGACTTTC

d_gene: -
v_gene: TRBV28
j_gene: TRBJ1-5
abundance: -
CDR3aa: CASSFQNQPQHF
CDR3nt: TGTGCCAGCAGTTTTCAGAATCAGCCCCAGCATTTT

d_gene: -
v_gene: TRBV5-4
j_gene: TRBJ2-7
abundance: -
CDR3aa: CASSLASGSYEQYF
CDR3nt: TGTGCCAGCAGCTTGGCGTCCGGGTCCTACGAGCAGTACTTC

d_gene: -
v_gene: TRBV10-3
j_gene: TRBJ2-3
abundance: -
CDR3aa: CAIRLGGDADTQYF
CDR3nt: TGTGCCATCAGACTAGGCGGGGACGCAGATACGCAGTATTTT

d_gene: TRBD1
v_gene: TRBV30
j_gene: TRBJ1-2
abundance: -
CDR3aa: CAWSRDSLNYGYTF
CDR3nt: TGTGCCTGGAGCCGGGACAGCCTTAACTATGGCTACACCTTC

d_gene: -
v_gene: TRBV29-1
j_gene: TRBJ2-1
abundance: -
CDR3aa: CSVNRDNEQFF
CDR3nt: TGCAGCGTGAACAGGGACAATGAGCAGTTCTTC

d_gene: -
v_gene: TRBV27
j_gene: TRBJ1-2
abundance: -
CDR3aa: CASSLSPELNYGYTF
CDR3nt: TGTGCCAGCAGTTTATCTCCTGAGTTAAACTATGGCTACACCTTC

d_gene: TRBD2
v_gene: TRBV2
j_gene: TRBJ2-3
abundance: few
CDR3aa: CASSSTLAGGPADTQYF
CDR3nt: TGTGCCAGCAGCTCAACTTTAGCGGGAGGGCCCGCAGATACGCAGTATTTT

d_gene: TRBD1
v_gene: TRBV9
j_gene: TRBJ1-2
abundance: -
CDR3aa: CASRSGTGGYTF
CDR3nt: TGTGCCAGCAGGTCCGGGACAGGGGGCTACACCTTC